This entry concerns a single T cell receptor (beta chain). CDR3 size: 15 residues. Per the germline V gene, CDR1 is SGHRS and CDR2 is YFSETQ. Trimming left V 0 bases short and J 2 bases short, with 12 bases between. This entry comes from a study of blood T cell repertoires in COVID-19. Study-wide context: The samples span acute and convalescent COVID-19 from the United States, Italy and Spain. T cells, B-cell-depleted T cells, or PBMCs supplied cDNA or gDNA.

Seattle patient enrollment occurred during active infection, with longitudinal follow-up thereafter. Original handling: Using reference gene primer amplification, nucleated cell counts were estimated. Clones were sequenced by immunoSEQ multiplex PCR, and TCRdb holds only the in-frame ones, with some missing. V, J and clone size are those of that table, while D and trimming were read from the DNA. The table records 350,000 to 400,000 clones, less than 90% of them present only once. The clonotype originates from a woman aged 60-70 years with COVID-19, enrolled during active disease. The sample was peripheral blood. The rearrangement joins TRBV5-1 to TRBJ2-7; D is undetermined. The CDR3, as DNA: TGCGCCAGCAGCTTGGATGTCAGTGTAACCTACGAGCAGTACTTC. Its protein product is CASSLDVSVTYEQYF. Supplemented by reference TRBV5-1 and TRBJ2-7, the full variable domain reads KAGVTQTPRYLIKTRGQQVTLSCSPISGHRSVSWYQQTPGQGLQFLFEYFSETQRNKGNFPGRFSGRQFSNSRSEMNVSTLELGDSALYLCASSLDVSVTYEQYFGPGTRLTVT.